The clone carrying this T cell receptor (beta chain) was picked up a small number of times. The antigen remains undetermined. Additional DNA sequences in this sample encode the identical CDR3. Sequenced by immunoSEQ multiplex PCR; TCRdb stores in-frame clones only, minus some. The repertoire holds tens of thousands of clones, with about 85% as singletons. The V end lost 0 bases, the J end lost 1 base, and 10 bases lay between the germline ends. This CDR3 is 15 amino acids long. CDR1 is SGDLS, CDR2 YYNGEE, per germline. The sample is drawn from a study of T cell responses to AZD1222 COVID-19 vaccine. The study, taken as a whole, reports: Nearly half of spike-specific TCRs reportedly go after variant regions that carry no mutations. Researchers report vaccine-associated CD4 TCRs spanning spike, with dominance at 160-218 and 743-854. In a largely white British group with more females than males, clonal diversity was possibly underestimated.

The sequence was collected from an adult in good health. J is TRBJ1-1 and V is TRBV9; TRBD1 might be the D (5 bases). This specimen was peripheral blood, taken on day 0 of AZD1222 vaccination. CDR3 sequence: CASSVVAGGNTEAFF. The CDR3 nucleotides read TGTGCCAGCAGCGTAGTTGCCGGGGGGAACACTGAAGCTTTCTTT.